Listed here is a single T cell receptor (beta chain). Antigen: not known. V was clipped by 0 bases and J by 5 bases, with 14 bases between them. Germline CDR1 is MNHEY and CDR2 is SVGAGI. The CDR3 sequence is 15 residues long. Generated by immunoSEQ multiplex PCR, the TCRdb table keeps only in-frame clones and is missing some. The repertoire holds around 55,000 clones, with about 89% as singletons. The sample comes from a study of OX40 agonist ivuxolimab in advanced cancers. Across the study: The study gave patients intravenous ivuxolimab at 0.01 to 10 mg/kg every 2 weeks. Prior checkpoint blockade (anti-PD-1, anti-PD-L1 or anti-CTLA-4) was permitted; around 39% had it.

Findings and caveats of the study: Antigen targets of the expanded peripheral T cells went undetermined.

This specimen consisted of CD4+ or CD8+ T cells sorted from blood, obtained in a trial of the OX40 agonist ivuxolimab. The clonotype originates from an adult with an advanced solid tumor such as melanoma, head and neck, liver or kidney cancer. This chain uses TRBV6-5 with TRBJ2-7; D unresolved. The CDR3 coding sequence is TGTGCCAGCAGTTACTCTCGCGCCCCGGTCGACGAGCAGTACTTC. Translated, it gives CASSYSRAPVDEQYF.